The T cell receptor beta chain described here comes from a study of blood T cell repertoires in COVID-19. Germline lookup yields CDR1 SNHLY and CDR2 FYNNEI. This CDR3 is built from 13 residues. The ends lost 7 bases at V and 5 bases at J; junction bases unmatched: 4. In the authors' methods: By means of reference gene primer amplification, nucleated cell counts were estimated. Here immunoSEQ multiplex PCR was the method, and the copy in TCRdb shows in-frame clones only, minus some. V and J calls plus clone size are reproduced from that table; the DNA served to infer D and trimming. In the table there are approximately 80,000 clones, 70% to 85% of which are singletons.

The sequence was collected from a woman of 80 years or more with COVID-19, enrolled during active disease. The rearrangement links TRBV2 to TRBJ2-1; 8 bases are shared with TRBD1. The sequencing input was peripheral blood. This CDR3 reads CASTGTGNNEQFF. The CDR3 DNA reads TGTGCCAGCACGGGGACAGGTAACAATGAGCAGTTCTTC.